The next 29 T cell receptor beta chains were all read from a single sample in a study of blood T cell repertoires in COVID-19. TCRdb keeps only in-frame clones here, not all; method: immunoSEQ multiplex PCR. The data hold some 50,000 clones, with roughly 88% observed a single time. Material for sequencing was peripheral blood. All receptors derive from a human donor in a cohort sampled during active COVID-19.

This clone showed up just a few times. Different DNA sequences within this sample yield the same CDR3. The chain is built from TRBV18 and TRBJ1-2, with unresolved D. CDR1 KGHSH and CDR2 LQKENI come from the germline V gene. V shed 1 base and J shed 8 bases, with 8 bases lying between them. This CDR3 comprises 12 residues. The CDR3 DNA reads as TGTGCCAGCTCACCACAGGGAGGAGGCTACACCTTC. Translation: CASSPQGGGYTF.

This chain uses TRBV4-3 with TRBJ2-1, with TRBD1 matching 7 bases. The V and J ends lost 0 bases and 3 bases, in that order; junction bases with no gene match: 2. This CDR3 is 15 amino acids long. Looked up from germline, CDR1 is LGHNA and CDR2 is YSLEER. CDR3 in DNA: TGCGCCAGCAGCCAAGACCCAGGGGGCTACAATGAGCAGTTCTTC. Translated: CASSQDPGGYNEQFF.

For the CDR3, the DNA is TGTGCCAGCAGTTACCCCACAGGGCTTTCCTACAATGAGCAGTTCTTC. Its protein is CASSYPTGLSYNEQFF. The V call is TRBV6-2 or TRBV6-3, the J call TRBJ2-1; tentatively, D is TRBD1 (6 bases). Germline values: CDR1 MNHEY, CDR2 SVGEGT. The V and J ends lost 2 bases and 1 base respectively, with 12 bases between them. This CDR3 spans 16 amino acids.

V and J are TRBV5-1 and TRBJ1-3; a weak D match, TRBD1 (6 bases). Trimming removed 0 bases from V and 7 bases from J, with 8 bases in between. The germline V gene encodes CDR1 SGHRS and CDR2 YFSETQ. The CDR3 runs 13 residues. CDR3 residues: CASSLAGVNTIYF. CDR3 in DNA: TGCGCCAGCAGCTTGGCAGGGGTGAACACCATATATTTT.

This clone has only one observation. The chain links TRBV30 to TRBJ2-1; 10 bases line up with TRBD2. J gave up 5 bases and V 0 bases, and 1 base lay outside the gene matches. In germline, CDR1 is GTSNPN, CDR2 SVGIG (reference sequence). The CDR3 length is 14 residues. CDR3 sequence (DNA): TGTGCCTGGAGTGTACTAGCGGGGAACAATGAGCAGTTCTTC. This gives the protein CAWSVLAGNNEQFF.

The gene calls are TRBV15 and TRBJ1-3; D ambiguous. Per germline, CDR1 LNHNV and CDR2 YYDKDF (reference sequence). There are 16 residues in the CDR3. V dropped 0 bases and J dropped 0 bases, with 9 bases sitting between them. CDR3 nucleotide sequence: TGTGCCACCAGCAGAGATCGCCCGAGCTCTGGAAACACCATATATTTT. Amino acids: CATSRDRPSSGNTIYF. Combining the CDR3 with reference TRBV15 and TRBJ1-3 gives the whole variable domain DAMVIQNPRYQVTQFGKPVTLSCSQTLNHNVMYWYQQKSSQAPKLLFHYYDKDFNNEADTPDNFQSRRPNTSFCFLDIRSPGLGDTAMYLCATSRDRPSSGNTIYFGEGSWLTVV.

The chain links TRBV2 to TRBJ2-7; 10 bases are shared with TRBD2. Germline lookup yields CDR1 SNHLY and CDR2 FYNNEI. The CDR3 extends over 14 amino acids. Trimming cost V 6 bases and J 6 bases; bases outside gene matches: 8. The CDR3 DNA reads TGTGCCAGCAGCCTTCTAGCGGGAGTTATCGAGCAGTACTTC. Protein sequence: CASSLLAGVIEQYF.

V gene TRBV6-5 combines with J gene TRBJ1-6; D uncertain. The V gene's germline CDR1 is MNHEY and CDR2 SVGAGI. Trimming removed 7 bases at V and 2 bases at J, with 12 bases between. CDR3 length equals 15 residues. The CDR3 here is CASKPGQAYNSPLHF. CDR3 coding DNA: TGTGCCAGCAAGCCCGGCCAGGCCTATAATTCACCCCTCCACTTT.

This clone was detected only once. The genes are TRBV10-3 and TRBJ2-7; D perhaps matches TRBD1 (6 bases). Germline V CDR1 and CDR2: ENHRY, SYGVKD. This CDR3 contains 15 residues. The V end was cut by 3 bases, the J end by 2 bases, with 14 bases between. The CDR3 loop reads CAISDQGPKAYEQYF. The CDR3 coding sequence is TGTGCCATCAGTGATCAGGGGCCCAAAGCCTACGAGCAGTACTTC.

The gene calls are TRBV5-6 and TRBJ1-2; 7 bases agree with TRBD1. CDR1 and CDR2 (germline): SGHDT, YYEEEE. The CDR3 extends over 14 amino acids. With 1 base clipped from V and 5 bases from J, the junction kept 5 bases outside the gene matches. CDR3 bases: TGTGCCAGCAGCTTGACAGGGGAATCTTATGGCTACACCTTC. Translating gives CASSLTGESYGYTF.

This sequence joins TRBV19 and TRBJ1-2; 8 bases map to TRBD1. The germline V gene has CDR1 LNHDA and CDR2 SQIVND (reference sequence). With 4 bases clipped from V and 13 bases from J, the junction kept 11 bases outside the gene matches. The CDR3 runs to 13 residues. CDR3 coding DNA: TGTGCCAGTAGTACCGAATTCAGGGGGCCCGGCACCTTC. Its translation is CASSTEFRGPGTF.

The rearrangement links TRBV2 to TRBJ1-2, with 12 nucleotides matching TRBD1. The germline CDR1 and CDR2 sequences are SNHLY and FYNNEI. The CDR3 is 15 amino acids. With V trimmed by 8 bases and J by 5 bases, 9 bases remained unmatched. CDR3 DNA: TGTGCCAGCCAGGGACAGGGGGCCGGATATTATGGCTACACCTTC. Its protein product is CASQGQGAGYYGYTF.

V usage is TRBV27 and J usage is TRBJ1-1; 8 nucleotides line up with TRBD1. The CDR3 is 15 residues long. The ends lost 5 bases at V and 1 base at J; junction bases unmatched: 6. In germline, CDR1 is MNHEY, CDR2 SMNVEV (reference sequence). The CDR3 nucleotides read TGTGCCAGCAGTGGCCCCGGACAGGGGAACACTGAAGCTTTCTTT. Translation gives CASSGPGQGNTEAFF.

The V gene is TRBV4-1, the J gene TRBJ1-2; 8 bases fit TRBD1. The germline CDR1 and CDR2 sequences are MGHRA and YSYEKL. After removal of 0 bases from V and 5 bases from J, the junction contained 11 bases not matched to a gene. The CDR3 extends over 17 amino acids. The CDR3 nucleotides read TGCGCCAGCAGCCAAGACCGGGACAGGCCCCTATGGTATGGCTACACCTTC. Translating it yields CASSQDRDRPLWYGYTF.

V gene TRBV3-1 (or the pseudogene TRBV3-2) combines with J gene TRBJ1-4; 8 bases are shared with TRBD1. The V segment lost 1 base and the J segment 7 bases; nucleotides outside the gene matches: 14. CDR1 and CDR2 from the germline V gene are LGHDT and YNNKEL (reference sequence). There are 18 residues in the CDR3. The CDR3 loop reads CASSQASIKQGASEKLFF. As DNA, the CDR3 is TGTGCCAGCAGCCAAGCCTCTATAAAGCAGGGGGCGTCTGAAAAACTGTTTTTT.

This chain connects TRBV30 to TRBJ2-1; tentative D call: TRBD2 (7 bases). Per the germline V gene, CDR1 is GTSNPN and CDR2 is SVGIG (reference sequence). This CDR3 has 16 amino acids. V was trimmed by 0 bases and J by 2 bases, leaving 14 bases between them. This chain's CDR3 is CAWSVLVRGPYNEQFF. In nucleotides, the CDR3 is TGTGCCTGGAGTGTTCTTGTGCGGGGGCCCTACAATGAGCAGTTCTTC.

The chain carries TRBV6-4 and TRBJ1-3; weak D call: TRBD1 (5 bases). CDR1 and CDR2 from the germline V gene are MRHNA and SNTAGT. The CDR3 sequence is 14 residues long. Trimming pared 7 bases from V and 2 bases from J, leaving 12 bases between. The CDR3 sequence: CASKPSGTGNTIYF. The CDR3 DNA reads TGTGCCAGCAAACCCTCAGGGACTGGAAACACCATATATTTT.

This sequence joins TRBV3-1 (or the pseudogene TRBV3-2) and TRBJ2-1, with D unresolved. This CDR3 contains 14 residues. The V gene's germline CDR1 is LGHDT and CDR2 YNNKEL (reference sequence). V gave up 0 bases and J gave up 3 bases, with 6 bases separating them. CDR3 in DNA: TGTGCCAGCAGCCAAGATTGGAGCTACAATGAGCAGTTCTTC. It codes for CASSQDWSYNEQFF.

This chain uses TRBV11-1 with TRBJ2-7, with D maybe TRBD1 (6 bases). There are 13 residues in the CDR3. The germline V gene encodes CDR1 SGHAT and CDR2 FQDESV (reference sequence). The V gene lost 5 bases and the J gene lost 8 bases, with 16 bases spanning the gap. The chain's CDR3 is CASSPEQGVQQYF. The CDR3, as DNA: TGTGCCAGCAGCCCTGAACAGGGAGTCCAGCAGTACTTC.

The rearrangement joins TRBV19 to TRBJ2-1, with TRBD2 as a possible D gene (6 bases). The CDR3 is 14 amino acids. In germline, CDR1 is LNHDA, CDR2 SQIVND (reference sequence). Trimming stripped 6 bases from V and 4 bases from J, with 13 bases between. The CDR3 protein is CASSPLGGYNEQFF. The CDR3 region has the DNA TGTGCCAGTAGCCCCCTGGGGGGATACAATGAGCAGTTCTTC. The variable domain in full, completed from reference TRBV19 and TRBJ2-1, reads DGGITQSPKYLFRKEGQNVTLSCEQNLNHDAMYWYRQDPGQGLRLIYYSQIVNDFQKGDIAEGYSVSREKKESFPLTVTSAQKNPTAFYLCASSPLGGYNEQFFGPGTRLTVL.

This chain connects TRBV6-5 to TRBJ2-5; D not resolved. The CDR3 consists of 13 residues. Germline V gene data show CDR1 as MNHEY and CDR2 as SVGAGI. With 2 bases removed from V and 3 bases from J, the gap between germline ends came to 7 bases. CDR3 DNA: TGTGCCAGCAGTTACAGTCTAGAAGAGACCCAGTACTTC. This gives the protein CASSYSLEETQYF.

V gene TRBV6-5 combines with J gene TRBJ1-3; weak D call: TRBD1 (5 bases). The germline V gene has CDR1 MNHEY and CDR2 SVGAGI. V dropped 4 bases and J dropped 1 base, with 11 bases sitting between them. The CDR3 covers 15 residues. CDR3 residues: CASSFSGGSGNTIYF. Written as DNA, the CDR3 is TGTGCCAGCAGTTTTTCGGGGGGGTCTGGAAACACCATATATTTT.

The V gene is TRBV9, the J gene TRBJ1-1; D is uncertain. Germline CDR1 is SGDLS and CDR2 is YYNGEE. Trimming pared 0 bases from V and 3 bases from J, leaving 12 bases between. This CDR3 contains 15 residues. The CDR3: CASSVGSIPDTEAFF. CDR3 coding DNA: TGTGCCAGCAGCGTAGGGTCGATCCCGGACACTGAAGCTTTCTTT.

This CDR3 reads CASSIGKSSGNTIYF. In nucleotides, the CDR3 is TGTGCCAGTAGTATAGGCAAGAGCTCTGGAAACACCATATATTTT. The gene calls are TRBV19 and TRBJ1-3; D gene uncertain. The V and J ends lost 1 base and 0 bases respectively, with 7 bases between them. The CDR3 loop spans 15 amino acids. Germline-derived CDR1 and CDR2 are LNHDA and SQIVND (reference sequence).

The J gene is TRBJ2-2, the V gene TRBV2, with TRBD1 identical over 10 bases. Germline values: CDR1 SNHLY, CDR2 FYNNEI. The V and J ends lost 8 bases and 4 bases, in that order; junction bases with no gene match: 4. The CDR3 has 14 amino acids. This CDR3 reads CASAGQGRTGELFF. In DNA, the CDR3 is TGTGCCAGCGCGGGACAGGGGCGCACCGGGGAGCTGTTTTTT.

V is TRBV19 and J is TRBJ1-1; no clear D. CDR3 length equals 16 residues. Germline CDR1 reads LNHDA; CDR2 reads SQIVND (reference sequence). V was trimmed by 3 bases and J by 1 base, leaving 15 bases between them. As DNA, the CDR3 is TGTGCCAGTAGTATCAGCGCCTGGGAGAAGAACACTGAAGCTTTCTTT. The encoded protein is CASSISAWEKNTEAFF.

The rearrangement links TRBV11-1 to TRBJ2-5; 8 nucleotides agree with TRBD2. The CDR3 is 14 amino acids. Germline CDR1 is SGHAT and CDR2 is FQDESV (reference sequence). V shed 8 bases and J 2 bases; nucleotides not matched to a gene: 7. CDR3 nucleotides: TGTGCCAGCCGCCTTCGGGGGGGTCAAGAGACCCAGTACTTC. Amino acids: CASRLRGGQETQYF.

The J gene is TRBJ1-5, the V gene TRBV19; 8 bases agree with TRBD1. The CDR3 consists of 13 residues. CDR1 and CDR2 (germline): LNHDA, SQIVND (reference sequence). V trimming: 5 bases; J trimming: 5 bases; junction bases outside the gene matches: 2. CDR3 in amino acids: CASSEQGDQPQHF. The CDR3 nucleotides are TGTGCCAGTAGTGAACAGGGGGATCAGCCCCAGCATTTT.

This chain links TRBV7-8 with TRBJ2-7; weak D call: TRBD2 (6 bases). V lost 5 bases to trimming and J lost 0 bases, with 8 bases between them. The germline V gene encodes CDR1 SGHVS and CDR2 FQNEAQ. The CDR3 has 13 amino acids. CDR3 nucleotide sequence: TGTGCCAGCAGCCGGACTACCTCCTACGAGCAGTACTTC. Protein: CASSRTTSYEQYF.